Described below is a single T cell receptor beta chain sequence and its context. Its specificity is unknown. This entry is derived from a study of long-term antiretroviral therapy in people with HIV. It was version v3.0 of the immunoSEQ assay that was run at survey level. Profiled with immunoSEQ multiplex PCR; TCRdb holds only in-frame clones, not every one. Here the sample spans 30,000 to 40,000 clones, 70% to 80% being singletons. The study's findings and limits: Blood dates from 2004 to 2017, possibly under older ART regimens.

This material consisted of unsorted PBMCs, taken 1.9 years after starting antiretroviral therapy. This clonotype originated in a man aged 18 to 29 with HIV.

For the CDR3, the DNA is TGTGCCAGCACCCTCGGGAGGGAGCAGTTCTTC. Translated, it gives CASTLGREQFF. This chain uses TRBV11-2 with TRBJ2-1, with 7 bases fitting TRBD2. V was pared by 7 bases and J by 10 bases, with 4 bases of the junction left unmatched. This CDR3 is 11 amino acids long. Per germline, CDR1 SGHAT and CDR2 FQNNGV. Using reference TRBV11-2 and TRBJ2-1 for the parts outside the CDR3, the full variable domain is EAGVAQSPRYKIIEKRQSVAFWCNPISGHATLYWYQQILGQGPKLLIQFQNNGVVDDSQLPKDRFSAERLKGVDSTLKIQPAKLEDSAVYLCASTLGREQFFGPGTRLTVL.